This is a list of T cell receptor beta chains from one sample in a study of blood T cell repertoires in COVID-19. Sequencing was performed with immunoSEQ multiplex PCR; in TCRdb, only in-frame clones are kept and a portion is missing. The top ten hold 2.9% of the sample, which has 200,000 to 250,000 clones, about 85% seen once. The sequenced sample consisted of peripheral blood. All receptors derive from a man in his fifties who had recovered from COVID-19. The CDR3 runs from the conserved cysteine through the conserved F or W. A D gene is named only where the DNA matches it firmly. The size of a clone is reported for some rows only, either as once, few or many, or as a class for expanded clones.

cdr3_aa cdr3_nt clone_size d_call j_call v_call
CASSLDSSGNTIYF TGCGCCAGCAGCTTGGATAGCTCTGGAAACACCATATATTTT few . TRBJ1-3 TRBV5-1
CASSSSASSGRYEQYF TGTGCCAGCAGTTCCTCTGCGTCTAGCGGGCGCTACGAGCAGTACTTC . TRBD2 TRBJ2-7 TRBV27
CASSFFAVSNQPQHF TGTGCCAGCAGTTTTTTTGCGGTGTCCAATCAGCCCCAGCATTTT . . TRBJ1-5 TRBV28
CASSIGGLRTEAFF TGTGCCAGTAGTATTGGCGGGTTGAGGACTGAAGCTTTCTTT . . TRBJ1-1 TRBV19
CASSLKVRERGGEQYF TGTGCCAGCAGTTTAAAGGTTAGGGAGAGGGGAGGCGAGCAGTACTTC . . TRBJ2-7 TRBV27
CASSSQGSNTGELFF TGTGCCAGCAGTTCACAGGGGTCGAACACCGGGGAGCTGTTTTTT once TRBD1 TRBJ2-2 TRBV6-5
CASSSRVDEQFF TGTGCCAGCAGCTCCAGGGTGGATGAGCAGTTCTTC . . TRBJ2-1 TRBV3-1/TRBV3-2
CASNWDRVADTQYF TGTGCCAGCAACTGGGACAGAGTAGCAGATACGCAGTATTTT . TRBD1 TRBJ2-3 TRBV2
CASSHLCAQHF TGTGCCAGCAGCCACCTTTGCGCCCAGCATTTT . . TRBJ1-5 TRBV3-1/TRBV3-2
CASSIDLLVSSYEQYF TGTGCCAGTAGTATAGATCTACTAGTCAGCTCCTACGAGCAGTACTTC few . TRBJ2-7 TRBV19
CATSSTSGRRETQYF TGTGCCACCAGCAGCACTAGCGGGAGAAGGGAGACCCAGTACTTC . TRBD2 TRBJ2-5 TRBV15
CASSQDRGRLYQETQYF TGTGCCAGCAGCCAAGATCGCGGGAGACTGTACCAAGAGACCCAGTACTTC . TRBD2 TRBJ2-5 TRBV14
CASSPAIPGERETQYF TGTGCCAGTTCACCCGCCATACCCGGGGAGCGAGAGACCCAGTACTTC . . TRBJ2-5 TRBV28
CASSGIGELFF TGTGCCAGCAGCGGCATCGGGGAGCTGTTTTTT . . TRBJ2-2 TRBV11-3
CASSLESTSGTQYF TGCGCCAGCAGCTTGGAATCGACTAGCGGGACCCAGTACTTC . TRBD2 TRBJ2-5 TRBV5-1
CASSLPPGTGRYEQYF TGTGCCAGCAGTCTACCCCCCGGGACAGGGCGTTACGAGCAGTACTTC . TRBD1 TRBJ2-7 TRBV28
CATKTGVNTEAFF TGTGCCACAAAGACAGGGGTGAACACTGAAGCTTTCTTT . TRBD1 TRBJ1-1 TRBV19
CASSPGTSGRAAYEQYF TGTGCCAGCAGCCCGGGGACTAGCGGGAGGGCCGCTTACGAGCAGTACTTC . TRBD2 TRBJ2-7 TRBV7-8
CASSSETVSGANVLTF TGTGCCAGCAGTTCCGAGACAGTCTCTGGGGCCAACGTCCTGACTTTC . . TRBJ2-6 TRBV28
CASSSSTGELFF TGTGCCAGCAGTTCCAGCACCGGGGAGCTGTTTTTT . . TRBJ2-2 TRBV28
CASSFSGKDEQYF TGTGCCAGCAGTTTCTCAGGGAAGGACGAGCAGTACTTC . . TRBJ2-7 TRBV12-3/TRBV12-4
CASRRGETQYF TGTGCCAGCCGACGAGGAGAGACCCAGTACTTC . . TRBJ2-5 TRBV6-6
CATSAGVLAESTDTQYF TGTGCCACCAGTGCCGGCGTTCTGGCGGAGAGCACAGATACGCAGTATTTT once . TRBJ2-3 TRBV24-1
CASRPGTSGSEQYF TGTGCCAGCAGGCCCGGGACTAGCGGTTCGGAGCAGTACTTC . TRBD2 TRBJ2-7 TRBV11-1
CASSVSPGGNSPLHF TGTGCCAGCAGCGTAAGTCCGGGAGGGAATTCACCCCTCCACTTT . . TRBJ1-6 TRBV9
CASRQGDSGNTIYF TGTGCCAGTAGGCAAGGGGATTCTGGAAACACCATATATTTT . . TRBJ1-3 TRBV19
CASSFTTYEQYF TGTGCCAGCAGCTTCACTACCTACGAGCAGTACTTC . . TRBJ2-7 TRBV11-2
CASSMGRGPGLAGVQGNEQFF TGTGCCAGTAGTATGGGGAGGGGCCCGGGACTAGCGGGAGTACAGGGCAATGAGCAGTTCTTC . TRBD2 TRBJ2-1 TRBV19
CASSFYGNQPQHF TGTGCCAGCAGTTTCTACGGCAATCAGCCCCAGCATTTT . . TRBJ1-5 TRBV27
CASSSPWLGGPTPSYEQYF TGTGCCAGCAGTTCCCCCTGGCTTGGGGGCCCTACTCCCTCCTACGAGCAGTACTTC . . TRBJ2-7 TRBV28
CASRNMEGTGGSEQYF TGTGCCAGTAGAAATATGGAAGGGACAGGGGGCTCCGAGCAGTACTTC . TRBD1 TRBJ2-7 TRBV19
CASSQDTSGSLFF TGTGCCAGCAGCCAAGATACTAGCGGGAGTCTGTTCTTC . TRBD2 TRBJ2-1 TRBV3-1/TRBV3-2
CASSLRQSTGTSGSILFYEQYF TGTGCCAGCAGTTTAAGGCAATCGACCGGGACTAGCGGGAGTATTCTCTTCTACGAGCAGTACTTC . TRBD2 TRBJ2-7 TRBV28
CASSEVGTAPYEQYF TGTGCCAGCAGTGAAGTAGGGACAGCCCCCTACGAGCAGTACTTC . TRBD1 TRBJ2-7 TRBV6-1
CASSLDRDYGYTF TGTGCCAGCAGCTTGGACAGGGACTATGGCTACACCTTC . TRBD1 TRBJ1-2 TRBV28
CATSRPGLAGGFRDEQFF TGTGCCACCAGCAGACCCGGACTAGCGGGAGGGTTTAGAGATGAGCAGTTCTTC few TRBD2 TRBJ2-1 TRBV15
CASSPGLAGSDEQFF TGTGCCAGCAGCCCCGGACTAGCGGGATCGGATGAGCAGTTCTTC . TRBD2 TRBJ2-1 TRBV28
CASSLAGTGRTGANVLTF TGTGCCAGCAGCTTGGCCGGGACAGGGAGGACTGGGGCCAACGTCCTGACTTTC . TRBD1 TRBJ2-6 TRBV5-4
CASSRGGPRTDTQYF TGTGCCAGCAGCCGCGGGGGGCCCCGCACAGATACGCAGTATTTT . TRBD2 TRBJ2-3 TRBV4-2
CASSPRGDYQTLQFF TGTGCCAGCAGCCCTCGGGGGGACTACCAAACGCTGCAGTTCTTC . TRBD2 TRBJ2-1 TRBV9
CASSQEGPLGEQYF TGTGCCAGCAGCCAAGAGGGCCCCTTGGGCGAGCAGTACTTC . . TRBJ2-7 TRBV3-1/TRBV3-2
CASRETGTEAFF TGCGCCAGCCGAGAGACAGGCACTGAAGCTTTCTTT once . TRBJ1-1 TRBV5-1
CASSSTGKSLYSNQPQHF TGTGCCAGCAGCTCCACAGGCAAGAGTCTATATAGCAATCAGCCCCAGCATTTT . . TRBJ1-5 TRBV13
CASSFQGGPYNEQFF TGTGCCAGCAGTTTCCAGGGGGGTCCCTACAATGAGCAGTTCTTC . . TRBJ2-1 TRBV27
CASSSARTGGGYTF TGCGCCAGCAGTTCCGCGAGGACAGGGGGCGGCTACACCTTC . TRBD1 TRBJ1-2 TRBV10-2
CASRRDRGISGELFF TGTGCCAGCAGGAGGGACAGGGGAATTTCTGGGGAGCTGTTTTTT few TRBD1 TRBJ2-2 TRBV6-5
CATSRDRGGGQPQHF TGTGCCACCAGCAGAGATAGAGGGGGCGGTCAGCCCCAGCATTTT few TRBD1 TRBJ1-5 TRBV15
CASSGVRGNNEQFF TGTGCCAGCAGTGGTGTTAGGGGGAACAATGAGCAGTTCTTC . . TRBJ2-1 TRBV28
CASTAGALTGELFF TGTGCCAGCACGGCGGGAGCGTTAACCGGGGAGCTGTTTTTT . TRBD2 TRBJ2-2 TRBV27
CASSLNQPQHF TGTGCCAGCAGCCTGAATCAGCCCCAGCATTTT . . TRBJ1-5 TRBV28